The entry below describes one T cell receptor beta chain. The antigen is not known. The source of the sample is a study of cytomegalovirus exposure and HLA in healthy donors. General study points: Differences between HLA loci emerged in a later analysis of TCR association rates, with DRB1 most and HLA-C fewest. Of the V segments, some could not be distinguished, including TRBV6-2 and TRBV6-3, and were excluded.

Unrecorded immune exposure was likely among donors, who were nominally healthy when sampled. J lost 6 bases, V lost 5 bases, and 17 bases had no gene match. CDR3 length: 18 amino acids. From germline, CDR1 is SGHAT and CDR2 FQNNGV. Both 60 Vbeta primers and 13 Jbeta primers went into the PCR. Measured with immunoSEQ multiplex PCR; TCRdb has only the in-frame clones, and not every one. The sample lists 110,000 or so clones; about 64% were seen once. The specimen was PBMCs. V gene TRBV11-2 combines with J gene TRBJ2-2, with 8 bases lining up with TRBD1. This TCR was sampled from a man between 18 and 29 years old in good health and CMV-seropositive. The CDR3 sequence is CASSQGSNRGLWAGELFF. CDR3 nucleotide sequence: TGTGCCAGCAGCCAAGGCTCAAACAGGGGGTTGTGGGCCGGGGAGCTGTTTTTT. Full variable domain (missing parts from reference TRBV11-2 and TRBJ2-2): EAGVAQSPRYKIIEKRQSVAFWCNPISGHATLYWYQQILGQGPKLLIQFQNNGVVDDSQLPKDRFSAERLKGVDSTLKIQPAKLEDSAVYLCASSQGSNRGLWAGELFFGEGSRLTVL.